This TCR beta chain was observed in a study of control samples from healthy donors and cancer patients. This CDR3 has 11 residues. The germline V gene encodes CDR1 MNHEY and CDR2 SMNVEV (reference sequence). Trimming took 2 bases from V and 6 from J, leaving 3 bases between them. The method was immunoSEQ multiplex PCR; TCRdb's version includes in-frame clones alone and lacks a portion of them. The sample has around 110,000 clones; 93% are singletons. The J gene is TRBJ2-3, the V gene TRBV27; D gene uncertain. The source of this sequence is a man aged 25 to 40 in good health. The specimen was blood. CDR3 protein: CASSLEDTQYF. As DNA, the CDR3 is TGTGCCAGCAGTTTAGAGGATACGCAGTATTTT.